This T cell receptor (beta chain) appears in the sequencing data of a study of T cell responses to AZD1222 COVID-19 vaccine. TCRdb's table, derived via immunoSEQ multiplex PCR, lists solely in-frame clones and lacks some. The data hold about 94,000 clones, with 85% to 90% observed a single time. CDR3 length: 15 residues. V was pared by 3 bases and J by 2 bases, with 0 bases of the junction left unmatched. CDR1 is MNHEY and CDR2 is SVGAGI in the germline V gene. The receptor comes from an adult who received the AZD1222 COVID-19 vaccine. The rearrangement uses TRBV6-5 and TRBJ2-1; 11 bases align to TRBD2. This material consisted of peripheral blood, taken 28 days after the second AZD1222 dose. The CDR3 loop is CASSYSGRAYNEQFF. The DNA of the CDR3 is TGTGCCAGCAGTTATAGCGGGAGGGCCTACAATGAGCAGTTCTTC.